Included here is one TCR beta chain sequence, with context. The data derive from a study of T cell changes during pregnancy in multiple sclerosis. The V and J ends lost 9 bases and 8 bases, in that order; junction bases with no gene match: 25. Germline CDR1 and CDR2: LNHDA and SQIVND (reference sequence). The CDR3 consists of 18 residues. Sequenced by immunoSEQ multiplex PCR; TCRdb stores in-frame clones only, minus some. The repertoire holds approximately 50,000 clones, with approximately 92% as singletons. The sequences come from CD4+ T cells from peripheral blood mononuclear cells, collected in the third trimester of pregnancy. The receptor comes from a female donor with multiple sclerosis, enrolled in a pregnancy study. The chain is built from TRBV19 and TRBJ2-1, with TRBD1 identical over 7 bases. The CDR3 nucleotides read TGTGCCAGCGCGCAGAGAACAACAGGGGCAGTTTTTTTTGATGAGCAGTTCTTC. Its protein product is CASAQRTTGAVFFDEQFF.